This paragraph reports one T cell receptor (beta chain). The source of the sample is a study of cytomegalovirus exposure and HLA in healthy donors. Generated by immunoSEQ multiplex PCR, the TCRdb table keeps only in-frame clones and is missing some. The sample records 190,000 or so clones, approximately 82% being singletons. V gave up 5 bases and J gave up 2 bases; unmatched junction bases: 14. CDR1 is SGHRS, CDR2 YFSETQ, per germline. CDR3 size: 18 residues. This chain links TRBV5-1 with TRBJ2-3; 10 positions match TRBD1. This TCR was recovered from a woman aged 25 to 39 in good health and CMV-seropositive. Sequenced sample: PBMCs. The CDR3 DNA is TGCGCCAGCAGTCGGGGACAGGGGACACGGACCCTCACAGATACGCAGTATTTT. Encoded protein: CASSRGQGTRTLTDTQYF.